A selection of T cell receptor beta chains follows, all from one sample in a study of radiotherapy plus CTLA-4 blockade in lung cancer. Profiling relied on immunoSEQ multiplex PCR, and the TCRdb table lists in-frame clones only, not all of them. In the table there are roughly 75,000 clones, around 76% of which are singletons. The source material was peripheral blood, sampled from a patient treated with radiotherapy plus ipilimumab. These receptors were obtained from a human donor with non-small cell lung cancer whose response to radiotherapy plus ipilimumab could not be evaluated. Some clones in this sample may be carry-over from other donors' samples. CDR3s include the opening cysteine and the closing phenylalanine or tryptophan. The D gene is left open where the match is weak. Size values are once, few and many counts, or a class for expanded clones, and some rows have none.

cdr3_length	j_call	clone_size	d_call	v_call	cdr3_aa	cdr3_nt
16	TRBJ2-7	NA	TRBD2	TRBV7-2	CASSPTGGQGLYEQYF	TGTGCCAGCAGCCCTACGGGAGGTCAGGGCCTCTACGAGCAGTACTTC
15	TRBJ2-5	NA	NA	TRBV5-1	CASSLAPGGGETQYF	TGCGCCAGCAGCTTGGCCCCCGGGGGAGGAGAGACCCAGTACTTC
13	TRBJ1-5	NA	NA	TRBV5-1	CASSLAGDQPQHF	TGCGCCAGCAGCTTGGCAGGGGATCAGCCCCAGCATTTT
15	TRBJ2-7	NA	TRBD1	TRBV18	CASSPRQGKWYEQYF	TGTGCCAGCTCGCCGCGACAGGGCAAGTGGTACGAGCAGTACTTC
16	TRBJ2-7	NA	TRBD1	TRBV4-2	CASSQDGFGQGYEQYF	TGTGCCAGCAGCCAAGATGGGTTCGGACAGGGGTACGAGCAGTACTTC
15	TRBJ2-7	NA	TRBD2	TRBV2	CASSPLAGGSYEQYF	TGTGCCAGCAGTCCCCTAGCGGGGGGCTCCTACGAGCAGTACTTC
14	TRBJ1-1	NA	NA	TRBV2	CANDADTSNTEAFF	TGTGCCAACGACGCGGACACTTCGAACACTGAAGCTTTCTTT
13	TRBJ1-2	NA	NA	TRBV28	CASSWTGGHGYTF	TGTGCCAGCAGTTGGACGGGAGGGCATGGCTACACCTTC
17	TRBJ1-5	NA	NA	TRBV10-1	CASSEGTQVHSNQPQHF	TGCGCCAGCAGTGAAGGAACCCAGGTACATAGCAATCAGCCCCAGCATTTT
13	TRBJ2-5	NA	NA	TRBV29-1	CSVEDLIRVAQYF	TGCAGCGTTGAAGATCTCATAAGAGTGGCCCAGTACTTC
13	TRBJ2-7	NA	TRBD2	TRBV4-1	CASSQESGGEQYF	TGCGCCAGCAGCCAAGAGTCCGGGGGGGAGCAGTACTTC
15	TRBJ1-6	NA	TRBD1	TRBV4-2	CASSQVTGQGSPLHF	TGTGCCAGCAGCCAAGTAACGGGACAGGGGTCTCCCCTCCACTTT
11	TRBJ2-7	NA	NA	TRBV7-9	CASTLGTEQYF	TGTGCCAGCACCCTAGGGACAGAGCAGTACTTC
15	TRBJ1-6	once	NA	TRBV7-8	CASSLVEQGRSPLHF	TGTGCCAGCAGCTTAGTGGAACAGGGCAGATCACCCCTCCACTTT
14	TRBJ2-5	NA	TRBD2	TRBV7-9	CASSPSGGQETQYF	TGTGCCAGCAGTCCTAGCGGGGGGCAAGAGACCCAGTACTTC
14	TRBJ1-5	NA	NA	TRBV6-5	CASSWAGEGQPQHF	TGTGCCAGCAGTTGGGCGGGGGAAGGTCAGCCCCAGCATTTT
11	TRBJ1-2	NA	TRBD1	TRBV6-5	CASGGVYGYTF	TGTGCCTCAGGGGGCGTCTATGGCTACACCTTC
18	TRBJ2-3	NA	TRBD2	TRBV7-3	CASSGEATSGGARDTQYF	TGTGCCAGCAGCGGCGAGGCCACTAGCGGGGGGGCAAGAGATACGCAGTATTTT
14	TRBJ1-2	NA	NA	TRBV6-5	CASSATGGNYGYTF	TGTGCCAGCAGTGCGACAGGAGGAAACTATGGCTACACCTTC
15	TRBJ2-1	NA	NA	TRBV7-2	CASSFITTPPNEQFF	TGTGCCAGCAGCTTCATCACCACACCCCCCAATGAGCAGTTCTTC
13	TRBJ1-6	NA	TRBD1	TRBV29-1	CSIRTGSGSPLHF	TGCAGCATAAGGACAGGGTCGGGATCACCCCTCCACTTT
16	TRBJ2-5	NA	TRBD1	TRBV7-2	CASSLAGTGTWETQYF	TGTGCCAGCAGCTTAGCAGGGACAGGTACCTGGGAGACCCAGTACTTC
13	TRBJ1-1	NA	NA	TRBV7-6	CASSRTRNTEAFF	TGTGCCAGCAGCCGTACACGGAACACTGAAGCTTTCTTT
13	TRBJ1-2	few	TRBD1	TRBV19	CASSPDRGSGYTF	TGTGCCAGTAGTCCTGACAGGGGGTCTGGCTACACCTTC
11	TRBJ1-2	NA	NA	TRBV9	CASSRDYGYTF	TGTGCCAGCAGCCGGGACTATGGCTACACCTTC
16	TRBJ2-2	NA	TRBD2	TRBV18	CASSPTSGGYTGELFF	TGTGCCAGCTCACCGACTAGCGGGGGGTACACCGGGGAGCTGTTTTTT
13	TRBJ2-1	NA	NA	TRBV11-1	CASSFGGYNEQFF	TGTGCCAGCAGCTTCGGGGGCTACAATGAGCAGTTCTTC
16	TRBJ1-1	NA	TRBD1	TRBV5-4	CASSLGPGQGTTEAFF	TGTGCCAGCAGCTTGGGACCGGGACAGGGGACCACTGAAGCTTTCTTT
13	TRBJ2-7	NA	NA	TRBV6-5	CASSVELAYEQYF	TGTGCCAGCAGTGTTGAGTTAGCCTACGAGCAGTACTTC
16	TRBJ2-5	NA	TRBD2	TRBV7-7	CASSVGQLAGVKTQYF	TGTGCTAGCAGCGTAGGGCAACTAGCGGGGGTTAAGACCCAGTACTTC
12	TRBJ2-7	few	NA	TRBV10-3	CAISEGGDEQYF	TGTGCCATCAGTGAGGGAGGGGACGAGCAGTACTTC
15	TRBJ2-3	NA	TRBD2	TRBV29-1	CSTRLAGGGTDTQYF	TGCAGCACAAGACTAGCGGGGGGAGGCACAGATACGCAGTATTTT
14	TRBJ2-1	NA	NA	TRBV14	CASSRNRAGNEQFF	TGTGCCAGCAGCCGGAATAGAGCGGGCAATGAGCAGTTCTTC
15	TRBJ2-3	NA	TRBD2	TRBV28	CASSPSGGPTDTQYF	TGTGCCAGCAGCCCTAGCGGGGGGCCAACAGATACGCAGTATTTT
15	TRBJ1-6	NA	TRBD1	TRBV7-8	CASSRNRGNNSPLHF	TGTGCCAGCAGCCGCAACAGGGGCAATAATTCACCCCTCCACTTT
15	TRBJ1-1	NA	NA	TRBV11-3	CASSLDGQGGTEAFF	TGTGCCAGCAGCTTAGACGGCCAGGGTGGCACTGAAGCTTTCTTT
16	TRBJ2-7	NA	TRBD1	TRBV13	CASSLRGTGGRHEQYF	TGTGCCAGCAGCTTACGGGGGACAGGGGGGAGGCACGAGCAGTACTTC
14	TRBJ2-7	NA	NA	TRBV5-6	CASSLLGRGQKQYF	TGTGCCAGCAGCTTGTTGGGCAGGGGACAAAAGCAGTACTTC
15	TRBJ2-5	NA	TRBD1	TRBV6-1	CASSEGGQGQETQYF	TGTGCCAGCAGTGAAGGCGGACAGGGTCAAGAGACCCAGTACTTC
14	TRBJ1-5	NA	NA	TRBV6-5	CASSEEGRVQPQHF	TGTGCCAGCAGTGAAGAAGGGCGGGTTCAGCCCCAGCATTTT
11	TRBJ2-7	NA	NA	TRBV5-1	CASSFSSEQYF	TGCGCCAGCAGCTTTAGTAGCGAGCAGTACTTC
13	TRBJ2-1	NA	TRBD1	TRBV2	CASRVDRVNEQFF	TGTGCCAGCAGGGTGGACAGGGTGAATGAGCAGTTCTTC
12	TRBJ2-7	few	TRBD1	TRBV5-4	CASRDRDYEQYF	TGTGCCAGCAGGGACAGGGACTACGAGCAGTACTTC
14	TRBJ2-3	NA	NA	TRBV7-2	CASSLVASADTQYF	TGTGCCAGCAGCTTAGTAGCTTCGGCAGATACGCAGTATTTT
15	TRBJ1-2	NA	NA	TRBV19	CASSIGTFNNYGYTF	TGTGCCAGTAGTATCGGGACTTTTAATAACTATGGCTACACCTTC
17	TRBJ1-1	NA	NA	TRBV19	CASTPRLRSGVNTEAFF	TGTGCCAGTACTCCGAGGTTAAGGTCAGGGGTGAACACTGAAGCTTTCTTT
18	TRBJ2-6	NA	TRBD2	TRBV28	CASSLGGAGGTGANVLTF	TGTGCCAGCAGCCTAGGGGGAGCGGGGGGAACTGGGGCCAACGTCCTGACTTTC
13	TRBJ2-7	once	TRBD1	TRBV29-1	CSVEGQGVHEQYF	TGCAGCGTTGAGGGACAGGGGGTCCACGAGCAGTACTTC